The 13 T cell receptor beta chains listed next were all sequenced from one sample in a study of cytomegalovirus exposure and HLA in healthy donors. Generated by immunoSEQ multiplex PCR, the TCRdb table keeps only in-frame clones and is missing some. The data hold more than 85,000 clones, with almost 90% observed a single time. What was sequenced was PBMCs. These receptors were taken from a woman younger than 30 in good health and CMV-seronegative.

The chain carries TRBV6-1 and TRBJ2-3; TRBD1 agrees at 9 bases. The CDR3 spans 14 residues. Trimming removed 8 bases from V and 8 bases from J; junction bases left unmatched: 11. The V gene's germline CDR1 is MNHNS and CDR2 SASEGT. The CDR3 DNA reads TGTGCCAGCTCCGGGACAGGGCACTTGGGTACGCAGTATTTT. Translating gives CASSGTGHLGTQYF.

The chain has TRBV5-6 and TRBJ2-7; a weak D match, TRBD2 (5 bases). This CDR3 region has 13 residues. Germline V gives CDR1 SGHDT, CDR2 YYEEEE. The germline V and J ends were trimmed by 6 bases and 0 bases, with 10 bases remaining between them. CDR3 DNA sequence: TGTGCCAGCACCGGGATTGCCTCCTACGAGCAGTACTTC. Amino acid sequence: CASTGIASYEQYF.

The DNA for the CDR3 is TGCGCCAGCAGCTTGGGTCCGACAGAGGATGAGCAGTACTTC. Translated: CASSLGPTEDEQYF. The gene calls are TRBV5-1 and TRBJ2-7; TRBD1 is a possible D gene (5 bases). The CDR3 totals 14 residues. The germline V gene encodes CDR1 SGHRS and CDR2 YFSETQ. The ends were cut back, 0 bases at V and 7 bases at J, with 14 bases in the middle.

This chain uses TRBV6-4 with TRBJ2-1; 11 bases are a match to TRBD2. Germline CDR1 is MRHNA and CDR2 is SNTAGT. V was pared by 5 bases and J by 4 bases, with 7 bases of the junction left unmatched. The CDR3 totals 16 residues. For the CDR3, the DNA is TGTGCCAGCAGTCCGGACCTAGCGGGAGGATACAATGAGCAGTTCTTC. Encoded protein: CASSPDLAGGYNEQFF.

V usage is TRBV9 and J usage is TRBJ2-5; a weak D match, TRBD1 (6 bases). Germline CDR1 SGDLS, CDR2 YYNGEE. This CDR3 is 15 amino acids long. The germline V and J ends were trimmed by 3 bases and 1 base, with 13 bases remaining between them. The CDR3 reads CASSASGTTQETQYF. CDR3 DNA: TGTGCCAGCAGCGCGTCTGGGACAACCCAAGAGACCCAGTACTTC.

CDR3 bases: TGTGCCACCAGACTACCAGACACAGATACGCAGTATTTT. As protein: CATRLPDTDTQYF. V usage is TRBV10-3 and J usage is TRBJ2-3; tentatively, D is TRBD2 (5 bases). Germline V gene data show CDR1 as ENHRY and CDR2 as SYGVKD. Between the trimmed V and J ends, which lost 10 bases and 2 bases, there was a span of 13 bases. The CDR3 has 13 amino acids.

This CDR3 is CASSLSPTNEQFF. CDR3 DNA: TGTGCCAGCAGCTTAAGCCCCACGAATGAGCAGTTCTTC. This rearrangement joins TRBV7-6 to TRBJ2-1, with D unclear. Germline loops: CDR1 SGHVS, CDR2 FNYEAQ. The CDR3 extends over 13 amino acids. Trimming left V 2 bases short and J 7 bases short, with 9 bases between.

This clone occurred many times. J is TRBJ1-2 and V is TRBV4-3; D gene uncertain. Trimming shortened V by 2 bases and J by 0 bases, and 4 bases separated the two germline ends. Germline lookup yields CDR1 LGHNA and CDR2 YSLEER. The CDR3 sequence is 13 residues long. The CDR3 DNA follows: TGCGCCAGCAGCCAATTCGCTAACTATGGCTACACCTTC. It encodes CASSQFANYGYTF.

This clone appeared a single time. V usage is TRBV27 and J usage is TRBJ2-7; no clear D gene. The ends were cut back, 2 bases at V and 0 bases at J, with 8 bases in the middle. Germline V CDR1 and CDR2: MNHEY, SMNVEV (reference sequence). This CDR3 has 14 amino acids. The CDR3 loop reads CASSLTTHSYEQYF. In nucleotides, the CDR3 is TGTGCCAGCAGTTTAACGACACACTCCTACGAGCAGTACTTC.

The chain links TRBV19 to TRBJ1-1, with 8 bases matching TRBD1. Germline trimming cut 5 bases from V and 3 bases from J; bases unmatched to any gene: 8. Germline lookup yields CDR1 LNHDA and CDR2 SQIVND (reference sequence). The CDR3 has 15 amino acids. The CDR3 here is CASSANGQGDTEAFF. In DNA, the CDR3 is TGTGCCAGTAGTGCCAATGGACAGGGCGACACTGAAGCTTTCTTT.

The chain is built from TRBV6-6 and TRBJ1-3; D not resolved. The V gene's germline CDR1 is MNHNY and CDR2 SVGAGI (reference sequence). CDR3 length: 13 amino acids. Trimming left V 7 bases short and J 7 bases short, with 14 bases between. CDR3: CASNLSPINTIYF. CDR3 DNA sequence: TGTGCCAGCAACCTAAGTCCCATTAACACCATATATTTT.

The V and J genes are TRBV28 and TRBJ2-7, with D maybe TRBD2 (5 bases). The CDR3 runs to 16 residues. V was trimmed by 3 bases and J by 1 base, leaving 16 bases between them. Germline V gene data show CDR1 as MDHEN and CDR2 as SYDVKM. CDR3 DNA: TGTGCCAGCAGTTTCCCCCCGGGCGGAGGTTCCTACGAGCAGTACTTC. Translating it yields CASSFPPGGGSYEQYF.

This CDR3 is CASSTMSSGGNYNEQFF. CDR3 sequence (DNA): TGTGCCAGCAGCACAATGTCTAGCGGGGGTAACTACAATGAGCAGTTCTTC. The chain combines TRBV5-4 with TRBJ2-1, with 10 nucleotides matching TRBD2. Germline CDR1 reads SGHNT; CDR2 reads YYREEE (reference sequence). The CDR3 covers 17 residues. V dropped 4 bases and J dropped 3; count of bases not matched to a gene: 10.